The entry below gives a single T cell receptor beta chain sequence along with its context. Profiled with immunoSEQ multiplex PCR; TCRdb holds only in-frame clones, not every one. The table has fewer than 350,000 clones, roughly 90% seen once. The data were taken from a study of blood T cell repertoires in COVID-19. At the level of the study: The analysed material was cDNA or gDNA that came from T cells, B-cell-depleted T cells, or PBMCs.

Input material: peripheral blood. The TCR was taken from a man younger than 35 with active or convalescent COVID-19.

The CDR3 DNA reads as TGTGCCAGTTTCGGGACAGGGGATCGGTACTATGGCTACACCTTC. This encodes CASFGTGDRYYGYTF. The chain recombines TRBV19 with TRBJ1-2; 10 positions agree with TRBD1. Germline assignment: CDR1 LNHDA and CDR2 SQIVND (reference sequence). The CDR3 sequence is 15 residues long. J gave up 3 bases and V 8 bases, and 9 bases lay outside the gene matches.